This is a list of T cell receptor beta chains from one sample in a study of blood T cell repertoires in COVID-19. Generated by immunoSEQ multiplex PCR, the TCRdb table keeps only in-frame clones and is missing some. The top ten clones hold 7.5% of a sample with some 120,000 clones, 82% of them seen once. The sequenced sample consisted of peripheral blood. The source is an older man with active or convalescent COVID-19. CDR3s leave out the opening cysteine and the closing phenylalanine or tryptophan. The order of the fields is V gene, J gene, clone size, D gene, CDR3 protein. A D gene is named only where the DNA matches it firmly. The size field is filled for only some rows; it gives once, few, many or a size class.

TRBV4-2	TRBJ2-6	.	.	ASSTIGSGANVLT
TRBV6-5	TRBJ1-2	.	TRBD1	ASRDRENYGYT
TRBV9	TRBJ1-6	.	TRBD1	ASSATGADSPLH
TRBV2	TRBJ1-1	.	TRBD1	ASSAPTGLNTEAF
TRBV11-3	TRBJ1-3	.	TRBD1	ASSLARDRVLRNTIY
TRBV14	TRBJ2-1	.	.	ASSLASTSYNEQF
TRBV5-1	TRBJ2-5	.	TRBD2	ASSPGTSGGILETQY
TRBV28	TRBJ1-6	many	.	ASTGQYNSPLH
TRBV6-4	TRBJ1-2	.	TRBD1	ASSDLYGQGPAGYT
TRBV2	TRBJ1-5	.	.	ASSKDRNSNQPQH
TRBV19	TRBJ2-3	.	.	ASSMWEGTDTQY
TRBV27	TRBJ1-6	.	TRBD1	ASTPTGARVAGLH
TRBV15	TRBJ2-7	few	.	ATVRGRDGEQY
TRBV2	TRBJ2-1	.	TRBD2	ASVGLAHHEQF
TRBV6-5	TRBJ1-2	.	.	ASSYSMEGNYGYT
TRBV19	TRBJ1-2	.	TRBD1	ASSPGTGSRLDYGYT
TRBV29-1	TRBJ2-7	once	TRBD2	SVDGRLAGAFYEQY
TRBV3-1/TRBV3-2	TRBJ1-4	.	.	ASSYGGGTNEKLF
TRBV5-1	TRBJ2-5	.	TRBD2	ASSLAGTSGQETQY
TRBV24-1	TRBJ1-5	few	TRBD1	ATGQGDQPQH
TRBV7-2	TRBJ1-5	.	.	ASSLARRGNQPQH
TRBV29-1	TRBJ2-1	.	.	SVEGGNVSINEQF
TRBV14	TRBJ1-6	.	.	ASRSEGYNSPLH
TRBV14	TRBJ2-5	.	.	ASSRGVSQTQY
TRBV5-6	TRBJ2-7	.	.	ASSFLAGQHEQY
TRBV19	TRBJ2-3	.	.	ASSIVRDGGDTQY
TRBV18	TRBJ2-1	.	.	ASSPSAGNEQF
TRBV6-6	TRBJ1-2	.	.	ATGPQENYGYT
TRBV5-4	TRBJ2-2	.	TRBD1	ASSLGQGANTGELF
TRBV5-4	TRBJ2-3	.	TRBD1	ASSPRQGADTQY
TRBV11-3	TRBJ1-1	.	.	ASSLVQTDRNTEAF
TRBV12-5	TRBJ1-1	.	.	ASGPGLGSTEAF
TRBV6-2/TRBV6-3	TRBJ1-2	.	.	ASSYGTYGYT
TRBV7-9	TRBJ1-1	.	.	ASSFPPGSMNTEAF
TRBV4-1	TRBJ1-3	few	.	ASSPGPGGRRGNTIY
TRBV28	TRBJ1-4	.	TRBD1	ASTGRGLEKLF
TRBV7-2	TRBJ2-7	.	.	ASSLGQGSPYEQY
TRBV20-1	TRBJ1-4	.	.	SASRPSGNEKLF
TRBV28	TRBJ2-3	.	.	ASSPGQGGLWHTQY
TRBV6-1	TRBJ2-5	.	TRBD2	ASSEPSGGAETQY
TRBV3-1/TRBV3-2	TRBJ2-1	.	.	ASSPRPEREQF
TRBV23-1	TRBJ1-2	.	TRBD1	ASRLRTGDPLRRYGYT
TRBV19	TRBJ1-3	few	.	ASSMQQGVWGNTIY
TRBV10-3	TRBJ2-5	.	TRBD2	ATTSSGEETQY
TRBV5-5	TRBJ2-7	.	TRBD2	ASSKTSGKYEQY
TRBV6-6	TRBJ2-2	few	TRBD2	ASSPGTSGGARTGELF
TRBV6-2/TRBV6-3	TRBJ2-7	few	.	ASSYSNLDSKYEQY
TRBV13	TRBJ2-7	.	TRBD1	ASSLNRGPYEQY
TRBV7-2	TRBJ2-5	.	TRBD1	ASSWRDRAGKTQY
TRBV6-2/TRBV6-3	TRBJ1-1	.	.	ASSYEGSTEAF
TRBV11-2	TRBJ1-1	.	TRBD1	ASSIALQGLWADTEAF
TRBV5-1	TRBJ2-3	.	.	ASSFGSSTDTQY
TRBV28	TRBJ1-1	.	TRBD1	ASSSGQLSEAF
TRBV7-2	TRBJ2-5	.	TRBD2	ASSPYSGGRQETQY
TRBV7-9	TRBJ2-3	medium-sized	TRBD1	AKEGIDRALGDTQY
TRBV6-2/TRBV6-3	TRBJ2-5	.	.	ASSHLTGGANQETQY
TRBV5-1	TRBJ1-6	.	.	ASSLELSIGQYNSPLH
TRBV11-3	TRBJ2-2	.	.	ASSPRGAGELF